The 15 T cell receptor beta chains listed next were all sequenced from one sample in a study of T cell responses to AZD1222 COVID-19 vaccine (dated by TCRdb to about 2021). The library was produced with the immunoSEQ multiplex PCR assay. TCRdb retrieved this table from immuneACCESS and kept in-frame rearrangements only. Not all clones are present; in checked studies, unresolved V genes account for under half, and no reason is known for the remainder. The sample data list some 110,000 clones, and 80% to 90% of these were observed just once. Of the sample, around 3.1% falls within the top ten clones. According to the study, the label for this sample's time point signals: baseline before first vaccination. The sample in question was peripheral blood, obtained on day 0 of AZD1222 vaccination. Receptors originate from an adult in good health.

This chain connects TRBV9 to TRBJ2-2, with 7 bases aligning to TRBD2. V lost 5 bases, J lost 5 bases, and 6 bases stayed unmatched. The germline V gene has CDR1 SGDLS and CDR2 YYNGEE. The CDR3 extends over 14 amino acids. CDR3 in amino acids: CASRAGVETGELFF. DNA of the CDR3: TGTGCCAGCAGGGCGGGAGTTGAGACCGGGGAGCTGTTTTTT.

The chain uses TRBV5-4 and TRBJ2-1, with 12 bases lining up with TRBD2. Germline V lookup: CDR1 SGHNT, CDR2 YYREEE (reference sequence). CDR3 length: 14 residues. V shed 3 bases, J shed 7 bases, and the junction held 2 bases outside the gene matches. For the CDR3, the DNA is TGTGCCAGCAGCTCACTAGCGGGGGGTAATGAGCAGTTCTTC. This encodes CASSSLAGGNEQFF.

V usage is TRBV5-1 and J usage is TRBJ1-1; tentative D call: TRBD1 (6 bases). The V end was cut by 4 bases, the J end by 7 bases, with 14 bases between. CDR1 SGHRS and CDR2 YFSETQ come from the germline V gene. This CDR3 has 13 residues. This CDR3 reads CASSLQGYGEAFF. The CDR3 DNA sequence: TGCGCCAGCAGCCTACAGGGTTACGGTGAAGCTTTCTTT.

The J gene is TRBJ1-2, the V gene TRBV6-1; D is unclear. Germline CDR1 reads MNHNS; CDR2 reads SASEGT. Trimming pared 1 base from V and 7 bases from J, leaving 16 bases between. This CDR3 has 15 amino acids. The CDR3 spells CASSEEPTPGSGYTF. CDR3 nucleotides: TGTGCCAGCAGTGAAGAGCCCACCCCCGGGAGTGGCTACACCTTC.

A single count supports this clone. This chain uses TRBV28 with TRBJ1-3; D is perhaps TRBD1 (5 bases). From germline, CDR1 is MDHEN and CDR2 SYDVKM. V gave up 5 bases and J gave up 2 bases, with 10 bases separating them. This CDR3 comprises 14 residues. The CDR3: CASSDGGTGNTIYF. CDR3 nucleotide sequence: TGTGCCAGCAGTGACGGGGGTACTGGAAACACCATATATTTT.

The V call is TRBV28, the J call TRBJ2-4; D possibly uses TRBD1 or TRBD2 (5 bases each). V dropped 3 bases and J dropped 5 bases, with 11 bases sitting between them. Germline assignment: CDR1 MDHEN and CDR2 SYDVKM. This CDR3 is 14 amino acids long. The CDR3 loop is CASSFDRGQNIQYF. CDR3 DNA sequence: TGTGCCAGCAGTTTCGACCGGGGCCAAAACATTCAGTACTTC.

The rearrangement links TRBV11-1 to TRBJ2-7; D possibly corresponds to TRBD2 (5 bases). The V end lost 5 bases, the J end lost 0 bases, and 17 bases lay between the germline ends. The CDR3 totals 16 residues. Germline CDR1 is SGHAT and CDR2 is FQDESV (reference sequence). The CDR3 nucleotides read TGTGCCAGCAGCCCTCGGGGTTCCTTCTCCTCCTACGAGCAGTACTTC. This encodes CASSPRGSFSSYEQYF.

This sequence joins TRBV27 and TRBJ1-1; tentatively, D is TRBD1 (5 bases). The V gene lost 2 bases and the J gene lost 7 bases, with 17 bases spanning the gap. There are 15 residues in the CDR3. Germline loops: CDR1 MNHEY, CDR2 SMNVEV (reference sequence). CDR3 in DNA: TGTGCCAGCAGTTTACTCCCCCGGGACTCTGATGAAGCTTTCTTT. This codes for CASSLLPRDSDEAFF.

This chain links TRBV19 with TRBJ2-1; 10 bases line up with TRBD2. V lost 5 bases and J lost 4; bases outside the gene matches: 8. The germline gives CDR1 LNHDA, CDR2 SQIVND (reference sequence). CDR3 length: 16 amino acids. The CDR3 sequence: CASSAPGLAVYNEQFF. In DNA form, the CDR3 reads TGTGCCAGTAGTGCCCCCGGACTAGCGGTATACAATGAGCAGTTCTTC. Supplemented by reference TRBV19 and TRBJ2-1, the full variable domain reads DGGITQSPKYLFRKEGQNVTLSCEQNLNHDAMYWYRQDPGQGLRLIYYSQIVNDFQKGDIAEGYSVSREKKESFPLTVTSAQKNPTAFYLCASSAPGLAVYNEQFFGPGTRLTVL.

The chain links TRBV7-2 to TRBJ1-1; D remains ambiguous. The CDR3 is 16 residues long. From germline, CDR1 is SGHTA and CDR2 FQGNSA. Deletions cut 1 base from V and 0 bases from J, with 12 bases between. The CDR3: CASSLESRRLNTEAFF. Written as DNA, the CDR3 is TGTGCCAGCAGCTTAGAGTCCCGCCGGCTGAACACTGAAGCTTTCTTT.

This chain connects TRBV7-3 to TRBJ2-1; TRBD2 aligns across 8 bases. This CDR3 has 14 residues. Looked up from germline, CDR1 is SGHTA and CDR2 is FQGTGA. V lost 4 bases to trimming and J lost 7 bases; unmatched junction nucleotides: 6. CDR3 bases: TGTGCCAGCAGCTCAGGGACTAGTGGTAATGAGCAGTTCTTC. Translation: CASSSGTSGNEQFF.

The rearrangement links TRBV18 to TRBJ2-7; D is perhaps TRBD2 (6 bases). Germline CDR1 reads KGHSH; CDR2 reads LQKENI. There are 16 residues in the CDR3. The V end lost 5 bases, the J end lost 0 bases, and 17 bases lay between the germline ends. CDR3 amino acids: CASSRTLSGSSYEQYF. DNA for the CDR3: TGTGCCAGCTCAAGGACACTTAGCGGTAGCTCCTACGAGCAGTACTTC.

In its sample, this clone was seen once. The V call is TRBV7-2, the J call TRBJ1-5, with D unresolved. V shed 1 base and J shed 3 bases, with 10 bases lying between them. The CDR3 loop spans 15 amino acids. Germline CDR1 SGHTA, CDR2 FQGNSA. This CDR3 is CASSLVPGANQPQHF. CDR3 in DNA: TGTGCCAGCAGCTTAGTCCCGGGTGCCAATCAGCCCCAGCATTTT.

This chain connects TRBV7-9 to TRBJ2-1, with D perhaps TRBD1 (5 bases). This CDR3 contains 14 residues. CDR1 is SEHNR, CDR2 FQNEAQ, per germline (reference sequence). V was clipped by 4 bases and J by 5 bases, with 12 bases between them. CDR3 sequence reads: CASSSTGLHNEQFF. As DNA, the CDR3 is TGTGCCAGCAGCTCTACAGGTCTCCACAATGAGCAGTTCTTC.

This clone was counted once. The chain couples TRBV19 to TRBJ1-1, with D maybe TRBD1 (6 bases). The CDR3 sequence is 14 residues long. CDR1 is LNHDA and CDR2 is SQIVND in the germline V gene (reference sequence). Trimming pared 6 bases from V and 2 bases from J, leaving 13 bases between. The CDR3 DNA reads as TGTGCCAGTAGCCAACCGGGACATAACACTGAAGCTTTCTTT. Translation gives CASSQPGHNTEAFF.